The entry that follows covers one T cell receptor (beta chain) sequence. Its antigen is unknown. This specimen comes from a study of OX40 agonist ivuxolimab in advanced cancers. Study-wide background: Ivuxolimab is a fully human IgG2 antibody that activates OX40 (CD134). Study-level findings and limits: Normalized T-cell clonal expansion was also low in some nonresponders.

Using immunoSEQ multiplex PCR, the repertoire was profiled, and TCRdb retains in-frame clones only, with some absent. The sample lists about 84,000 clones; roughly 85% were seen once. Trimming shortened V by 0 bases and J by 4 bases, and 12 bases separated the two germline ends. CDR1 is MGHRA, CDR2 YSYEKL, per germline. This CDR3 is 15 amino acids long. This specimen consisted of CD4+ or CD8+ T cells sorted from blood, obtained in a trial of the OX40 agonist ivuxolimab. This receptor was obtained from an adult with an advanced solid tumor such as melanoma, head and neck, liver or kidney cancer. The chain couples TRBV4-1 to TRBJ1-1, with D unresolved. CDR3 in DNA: TGCGCCAGCAGCCAAGATACGACGGCGGGCACTGAAGCTTTCTTT. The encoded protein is CASSQDTTAGTEAFF.